A single sample gave rise to the 10 T cell receptor beta chains below, sequenced in a study of regulatory T cells in long-lasting Graves disease. Time point in this sample: newly diagnosed GD, antithyroid drugs for less than 3 months. After RNA was extracted from PBMCs, the TCR library was made from it. Arm-PCR of CDR3 regions and iRepertoire HTBI primers were used to build TCR beta libraries. TCRdb independently ran MiXCR on the multiplex PCR reads; one entry per CDR3 protein. The sample lists a few hundred thousand distinct CDR3 sequences; about an eighth were seen once. The data also belong to a second study, concerning T cells in Graves' hyperthyroidism and ophthalmopathy.

The material sequenced was peripheral blood mononuclear cells (PBMCs), taken at new diagnosis, from a patient treated with antithyroid drugs. The receptors stem from a woman between 18 and 29 years old with Graves disease.

This clonotype came up many times. The chain couples TRBV27 to TRBJ2-1, with 9 bases aligning to TRBD2. J was trimmed by 0 bases and V by 3 bases; bases with no gene match: 3. Germline V lookup: CDR1 MNHEY, CDR2 SMNVEV (reference sequence). The CDR3 consists of 16 residues. The CDR3 is CASSFLAGSSYNEQFF. For the CDR3, the DNA is TGTGCCAGCAGTTTCCTAGCGGGGAGCTCCTACAATGAGCAGTTCTTC.

This clonotype came up a few times. The CDR3 is CASSFVANTIYF. The CDR3 DNA sequence: TGTGCCAGCAGCTTCGTTGCTAACACCATATATTTT. The J gene is TRBJ1-3, the V gene TRBV7-9, with no clear D. V gave up 3 bases and J gave up 7 bases, with 7 bases separating them. The CDR3 is 12 residues long. The germline V gene encodes CDR1 SEHNR and CDR2 FQNEAQ (reference sequence).

In this sample, this clonotype turned up many times. The chain links TRBV2 to TRBJ2-5; the D is unclear. The ends were cut back, 0 bases at V and 9 bases at J, with 14 bases in the middle. This CDR3 contains 14 residues. Looked up from germline, CDR1 is SNHLY and CDR2 is FYNNEI. CDR3 coding DNA: TGTGCCAGCAGTGAAGCGACTTACCAGCTGGCCCAGTACTTC. Protein product: CASSEATYQLAQYF.

This clonotype was seen ten or more times. This chain links TRBV12-3 or TRBV12-4 with TRBJ1-1; unclear D gene. This CDR3 region has 14 residues. V was trimmed by 2 bases and J by 8 bases, leaving 15 bases between them. The CDR3 loop reads CASSLIGGSAEAFF. CDR3 nucleotide sequence: TGTGCCAGCAGTTTAATTGGCGGGTCAGCGGAAGCTTTCTTT.

This clonotype showed up just a few times. The rearrangement links TRBV7-9 to TRBJ2-7; 7 bases are shared with TRBD1. Germline V lookup: CDR1 SEHNR, CDR2 FQNEAQ (reference sequence). Germline trimming cut 5 bases from V and 0 bases from J; bases unmatched to any gene: 4. The CDR3 totals 14 residues. CDR3 DNA: TGTGCCAGCAGCACTTGGGACAGCTCCTACGAGCAGTACGTC. This gives the protein CASSTWDSSYEQYV.

This rearrangement joins TRBV19 to TRBJ2-1; tentatively, D is TRBD1 (5 bases). V was cut by 5 bases and J by 10 bases, with 12 bases left in between. The germline gives CDR1 LNHDA, CDR2 SQIVND (reference sequence). The CDR3 contains 12 residues. The CDR3 sequence is CASSPSQVEQFF. The CDR3 bases are TGTGCCAGTAGTCCATCACAGGTAGAGCAGTTCTTC.

This clonotype was counted only a few times. CDR3 amino acids: CASSQAEEPNYYNEQFF. CDR3 DNA sequence: TGCGCCAGCAGCCAAGCGGAGGAGCCCAATTACTACAATGAGCAGTTCTTC. The V and J genes are TRBV4-3 and TRBJ2-1; a possible D gene is TRBD2 (5 bases). The CDR3 covers 17 residues. Trimming stripped 1 base from V and 3 bases from J, with 16 bases between. Germline CDR1 reads LGHNA; CDR2 reads YSLEER.

This clonotype was seen at least ten times. The V call is TRBV12-3 or TRBV12-4, the J call TRBJ1-1; tentatively, D is TRBD1 (6 bases). Trimming cost V 6 bases and J 1 base, with 9 bases left between them. The CDR3 totals 13 residues. The CDR3 nucleotides read TGTGCCAGCAGGACGACAGGGAACACTGAAGCTTTCTTT. As protein: CASRTTGNTEAFF.

This clonotype has at least ten counts. This chain uses TRBV10-1 with TRBJ1-1; TRBD1 matches 10 bases. The CDR3 sequence is 16 residues long. The germline V gene has CDR1 WNHNN and CDR2 SYGVQD (reference sequence). V trimming: 2 bases; J trimming: 1 base; junction bases outside the gene matches: 4. The CDR3 DNA sequence: TGCGCCAGCAGTGAGCAGGGACAGGGGAGGAACACTGAAGCTTTCTTT. This sequence encodes CASSEQGQGRNTEAFF.

The chain employs TRBV6-1 and TRBJ2-4, with TRBD2 matching 11 bases. The CDR3 consists of 15 residues. Trimming removed 6 bases from V and 8 bases from J; junction bases left unmatched: 9. Germline CDR1 reads MNHNS; CDR2 reads SASEGT. CDR3 bases: TGTGCCAGCAGCCCCCCGGGACTAGCGGAGGACATTCAGTACTTC. It is translated as CASSPPGLAEDIQYF.